Following are 4 T cell receptor beta chains from one sample sequenced in a study of shared clonotypes between healthy human individuals. Data came from immunoSEQ multiplex PCR; TCRdb stores just in-frame clones and leaves some out. This table has about 2 million clones, 85% to 95% appearing once. Sequenced input: naive CD4+ T cells sorted from blood. Subset reported: CD45RA+ positively selected. Every receptor here comes from a young man in good health.

About this clone itself: The same CDR3 is also encoded by other DNA sequences in this sample. The chain links TRBV7-2 to TRBJ2-7; D might be TRBD1 or TRBD2, each matching 5 bases. The CDR3 is made up of 14 amino acids. V shed 5 bases and J shed 4 bases, with 15 bases lying between them. CDR1 and CDR2 from the germline V gene are SGHTA and FQGNSA. Written as DNA, the CDR3 is TGTGCCAGCAGCCCAAGACCCGGGGCGTACGAGCAGTACTTC. Protein: CASSPRPGAYEQYF.

The rearrangement links TRBV6-6 to TRBJ2-3; 9 nucleotides match TRBD1. V lost 7 bases and J lost 0; bases outside the gene matches: 5. The length of the CDR3 is 15 residues. Looked up from germline, CDR1 is MNHNY and CDR2 is SVGAGI (reference sequence). Here the CDR3 reads CASTLGTGSTDTQYF. Here the CDR3 DNA reads TGTGCCAGCACCCTTGGGACAGGGAGCACAGATACGCAGTATTTT.

Regarding this clone: The junction departs from the called germline gene at one end, perhaps through a read error. V and J are TRBV7-7 and TRBJ2-7; 8 bases match TRBD1. The CDR3 has 13 residues. Germline CDR1 reads SSHAT; CDR2 reads FNYEAQ (reference sequence). CDR3 sequence: CASSVRGQAEQYF. CDR3 nucleotides: TGTGCTAGCAGCGTACGGGGACAGGCCGAGCAGTACTTC.

This rearrangement joins TRBV28 to TRBJ1-2, with D perhaps matching TRBD1 (6 bases). V lost 3 bases to trimming and J lost 8 bases, with 13 bases between them. CDR1 and CDR2 from the germline V gene are MDHEN and SYDVKM. This CDR3 has 13 residues. This CDR3 is CASSFPGERGYTF. In DNA form, the CDR3 reads TGTGCCAGCAGTTTCCCAGGGGAGAGGGGCTACACCTTC.